A selection of T cell receptor beta chains follows, all from one sample in a study of CD8+CD57+ T cells in acquired aplastic anemia. TCRdb re-called the reads through MiXCR, storing one row per CDR3 protein. Of fewer than 250,000 distinct CDR3 sequences listed, roughly 56% are singletons. The sample consisted of sorted CD4+, CD8+, or CD8+CD57+ T cells (not recorded which) from PBMCs. Receptors were obtained from a human donor in good health, serving as a control. CDR3s include the opening cysteine and the closing phenylalanine or tryptophan. D genes are given only for firm matches. Expanded clones are given a class, and other clones once, few, many or no size at all.

>TRBV4-2|TRBD2|TRBJ2-7|few
CASSPGVGGDEQYF
TGTGCCAGCAGCCCGGGAGTGGGGGGGGACGAGCAGTACTTC
>TRBV18|TRBD1|TRBJ1-5|few
CASSPAGQGGDQPQHF
TGTGCCAGCTCACCAGCGGGACAGGGGGGCGATCAGCCCCAGCATTTT
>TRBV6-2/TRBV6-3|NA|TRBJ1-3|NA
CASSYLEAPGNTIYF
TGTGCCAGCAGTTACTTGGAGGCTCCTGGAAACACCATATATTTT
>TRBV2|TRBD1|TRBJ1-1|NA
CASGDRNTEAFF
TGTGCCAGCGGGGACAGGAACACTGAAGCTTTCTTT
>TRBV29-1|TRBD1|TRBJ2-6|few
CSASGGAGTGANVLTF
TGCAGCGCGTCAGGGGGCGCAGGGACTGGGGCCAACGTCCTGACTTTC
>TRBV7-9|TRBD1|TRBJ2-5|few
CASSPGTGETQYF
TGTGCCAGCAGCCCCGGGACAGGAGAGACCCAGTACTTC
>TRBV6-6|NA|TRBJ2-7|many
CASSLQAGTSYEQYF
TGTGCCAGCAGCTTACAGGCCGGTACCTCCTACGAGCAGTACTTC
>TRBV20-1|NA|TRBJ1-5|NA
CSVEDQPQHF
TGCAGCGTTGAAGATCAGCCCCAGCATTTT
>TRBV6-2/TRBV6-3|TRBD1|TRBJ1-6|many
CASSYTRRGRRGNSPLHF
TGTGCCAGCAGTTACACGCGCAGGGGGCGGCGAGGAAATTCACCCCTCCACTTT
>TRBV4-2|TRBD2|TRBJ2-2|many
CASSQDGSGGTGELFF
TGTGCCAGCAGCCAAGATGGTAGCGGGGGGACCGGGGAGCTGTTTTTT
>TRBV2|NA|TRBJ1-1|NA
CASGWINTEAFF
TGTGCCAGCGGTTGGATAAACACTGAAGCTTTCTTT
>TRBV7-9|TRBD1|TRBJ1-2|NA
CASGLAGGTGGGYTF
TGTGCCAGCGGCCTAGCGGGCGGGACAGGGGGTGGCTACACCTTC
>TRBV9|NA|TRBJ1-6|NA
CASSERRSSYNSPLHF
TGTGCCAGCAGCGAACGCAGGAGCTCCTATAATTCACCCCTCCACTTT
>TRBV10-3|TRBD1|TRBJ2-7|few
CAIKGTGVSYEQYF
TGTGCCATCAAAGGGACAGGGGTCTCCTACGAGCAGTACTTC
>TRBV7-9|NA|TRBJ1-2|NA
CASSLMSHYGYTF
TGTGCCAGCAGCTTAATGAGTCACTATGGCTACACCTTC
>TRBV2|TRBD2|TRBJ2-5|few
CASSGGLAGGTQYF
TGTGCCAGCAGTGGTGGACTAGCGGGGGGGACCCAGTACTTC
>TRBV5-1|TRBD1|TRBJ2-7|many
CASSLETGFGYEQYF
TGCGCCAGCAGCTTAGAGACAGGGTTTGGTTACGAGCAGTACTTC
>TRBV9|NA|TRBJ1-3|NA
CASSVPGAGNTIYF
TGTGCCAGCAGCGTACCCGGGGCCGGAAACACCATATATTTT
>TRBV7-9|NA|TRBJ2-6|NA
CASSPGPTGANVLTF
TGTGCCAGCAGCCCGGGACCTACTGGGGCCAACGTCCTGACTTTC
>TRBV10-3|NA|TRBJ1-6|NA
CASSQDPGSNSPLHF
TGTGCCAGCAGCCAAGATCCAGGGTCGAACTCACCCCTCCACTTT
>TRBV29-1|TRBD2|TRBJ2-3|NA
CSVVLAGTDTQYF
TGCAGCGTTGTCCTAGCGGGCACAGATACGCAGTATTTT
>TRBV9|NA|TRBJ1-1|NA
CASSPEARTEAFF
TGTGCCAGCAGCCCTGAGGCGAGAACTGAAGCTTTCTTT
>TRBV11-2|NA|TRBJ1-1|many
CASSPGTVMNTEAFF
TGTGCCAGCAGCCCCGGGACCGTGATGAACACTGAAGCTTTCTTT
>TRBV5-5|NA|TRBJ1-5|NA
CASGLTTGNQPQHF
TGTGCCAGCGGCTTGACTACAGGAAATCAGCCCCAGCATTTT
>TRBV15|TRBD1|TRBJ1-3|many
CATSRGRNTIYF
TGTGCCACCAGTAGGGGGCGAAACACCATATATTTT
>TRBV7-3|NA|TRBJ1-6|NA
CASRWGAIDSPLHF
TGTGCCAGCAGGTGGGGGGCGATTGATTCACCCCTCCACTTT
>TRBV24-1|NA|TRBJ2-3|NA
CATSNPLVYTQYF
TGTGCCACCAGTAACCCCCTCGTCTATACGCAGTATTTT
>TRBV12-3/TRBV12-4|NA|TRBJ1-2|few
CASSWGPTAGGYTF
TGTGCCAGCAGTTGGGGCCCGACAGCGGGGGGCTACACCTTC
>TRBV16|NA|TRBJ1-1|NA
CASSQGTNRGAFF
TGTGCCAGCAGCCAGGGTACAAACCGAGGCGCTTTCTTT
>TRBV27|TRBD1|TRBJ1-4|few
CASRGTVPNEKLFF
TGTGCCAGCAGGGGGACAGTTCCTAATGAAAAACTGTTTTTT
>TRBV2|NA|TRBJ2-7|NA
CASPGTTGYEQYF
TGTGCCAGCCCCGGGACGACAGGCTACGAGCAGTACTTC
>TRBV7-8|NA|TRBJ2-1|NA
CASSLAPQGGEQFF
TGTGCCAGCAGCTTAGCCCCGCAGGGGGGTGAGCAGTTCTTC
>TRBV10-3|TRBD1|TRBJ1-2|NA
CAIRGQGGGYTF
TGTGCCATCAGGGGACAGGGCGGTGGCTACACCTTC
>TRBV10-3|NA|TRBJ1-2|NA
CAISDARVGLNYGYTF
TGTGCCATCAGTGATGCGAGGGTTGGACTGAACTATGGCTACACCTTC
>TRBV7-2|NA|TRBJ2-5|NA
CASSLVVVGGPQYF
TGTGCCAGCAGCCTAGTGGTGGTGGGGGGGCCCCAGTACTTC
>TRBV5-1|TRBD2|TRBJ2-7|NA
CASSSRSSGRPPYEQYF
TGCGCCAGCAGCAGTAGATCTAGCGGGAGGCCCCCCTACGAGCAGTACTTC
>TRBV15|NA|TRBJ1-1|NA
CATSREEGRNTEAFF
TGTGCCACCAGCAGAGAAGAGGGGAGGAACACTGAAGCTTTCTTT
>TRBV7-9|TRBD1|TRBJ2-3|NA
CASSWGTGASTDTQYF
TGTGCCAGCAGCTGGGGGACAGGAGCTAGCACAGATACGCAGTATTTT
>TRBV19|NA|TRBJ2-5|NA
CASPHREETQYF
TGTGCCAGTCCACACAGGGAAGAGACCCAGTACTTC
>TRBV10-2|NA|TRBJ2-1|few
CASSVFDKNNEQFF
TGCGCCAGCAGTGTTTTCGACAAGAACAATGAGCAGTTCTTC